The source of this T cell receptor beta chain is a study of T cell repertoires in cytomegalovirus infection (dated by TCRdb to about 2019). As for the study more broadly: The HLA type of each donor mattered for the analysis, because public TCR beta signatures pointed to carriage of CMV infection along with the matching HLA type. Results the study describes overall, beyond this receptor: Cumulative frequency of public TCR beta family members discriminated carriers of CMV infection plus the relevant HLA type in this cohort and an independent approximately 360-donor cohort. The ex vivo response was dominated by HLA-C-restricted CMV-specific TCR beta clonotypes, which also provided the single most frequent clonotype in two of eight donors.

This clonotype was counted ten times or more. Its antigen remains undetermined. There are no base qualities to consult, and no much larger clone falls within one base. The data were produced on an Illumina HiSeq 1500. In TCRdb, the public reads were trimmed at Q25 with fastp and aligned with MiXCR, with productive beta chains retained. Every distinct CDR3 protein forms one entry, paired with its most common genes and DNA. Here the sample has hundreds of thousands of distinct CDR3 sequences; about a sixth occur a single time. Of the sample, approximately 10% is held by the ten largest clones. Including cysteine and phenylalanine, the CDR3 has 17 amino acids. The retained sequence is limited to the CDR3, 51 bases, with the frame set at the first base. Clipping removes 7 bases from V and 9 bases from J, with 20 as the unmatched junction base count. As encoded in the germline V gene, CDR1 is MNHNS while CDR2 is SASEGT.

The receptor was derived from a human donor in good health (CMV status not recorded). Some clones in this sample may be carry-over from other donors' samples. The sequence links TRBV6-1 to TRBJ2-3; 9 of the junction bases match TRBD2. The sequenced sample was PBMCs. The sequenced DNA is TGTGCCAGCACCCCGGTGCCAGCGGGGGGTTATAAGGAAACGCAGTATTTT. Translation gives CASTPVPAGGYKETQYF.